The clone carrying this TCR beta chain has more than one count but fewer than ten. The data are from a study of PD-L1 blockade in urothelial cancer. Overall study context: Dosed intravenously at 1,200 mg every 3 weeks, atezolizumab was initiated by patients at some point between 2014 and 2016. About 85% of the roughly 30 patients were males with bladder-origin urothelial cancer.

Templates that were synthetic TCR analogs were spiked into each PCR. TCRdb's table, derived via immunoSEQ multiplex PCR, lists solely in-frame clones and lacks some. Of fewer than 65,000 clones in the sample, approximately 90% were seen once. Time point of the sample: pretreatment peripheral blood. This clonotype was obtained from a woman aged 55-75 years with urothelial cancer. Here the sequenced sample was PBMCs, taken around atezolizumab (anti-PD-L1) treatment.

CDR3 sequence (DNA): TGTGCCAGCAGCGTAGTGGGGGGGTGGGATGGCTACACCTTC. Its protein is CASSVVGGWDGYTF. This chain joins TRBV7-2 and TRBJ1-2; a possible D gene is TRBD1 (5 bases). CDR1 and CDR2 (germline): SGHTA, FQGNSA. Trimming left V 5 bases short and J 6 bases short, with 16 bases between. This CDR3 contains 14 residues.